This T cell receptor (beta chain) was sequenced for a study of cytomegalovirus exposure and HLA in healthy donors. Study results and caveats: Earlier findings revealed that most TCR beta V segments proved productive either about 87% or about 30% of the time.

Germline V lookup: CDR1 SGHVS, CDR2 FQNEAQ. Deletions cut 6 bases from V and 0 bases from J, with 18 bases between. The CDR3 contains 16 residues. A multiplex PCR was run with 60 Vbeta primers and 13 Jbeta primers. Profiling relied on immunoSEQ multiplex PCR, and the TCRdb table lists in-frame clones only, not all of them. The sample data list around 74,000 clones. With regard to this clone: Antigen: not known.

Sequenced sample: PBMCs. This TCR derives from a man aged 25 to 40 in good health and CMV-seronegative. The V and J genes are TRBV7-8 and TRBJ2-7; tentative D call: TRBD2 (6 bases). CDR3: CASSRDFGVRSYEQYF. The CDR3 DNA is TGTGCCAGCAGTCGGGACTTCGGGGTCCGCTCCTACGAGCAGTACTTC.